This TCR beta chain was identified during a study of T cell repertoires in cytomegalovirus infection. On the study more broadly: Shared public TCR beta signatures pointed to both CMV infection and a matching HLA type.

TCRdb reprocessed the reads with MiXCR, giving one entry per CDR3 protein. The sample has fewer than 550,000 distinct CDR3 sequences, about 15% seen once. This CDR3 region has 15 residues. From germline, CDR1 is SGHNT and CDR2 YYREEE (reference sequence). V dropped 2 bases and J dropped 4; count of bases not matched to a gene: 4. Study-wide points: Dominating the ex vivo response were TCR beta clonotypes that were CMV-specific and HLA-C-restricted.

There are a few counts of this clonotype. The antigen is unknown. This rearrangement joins TRBV5-4 to TRBJ2-7; 12 nucleotides agree with TRBD1. Sequenced: CD8+ T cells from PBMCs. This TCR came from a human donor in good health (CMV status not recorded). Some clones in this sample may be carry-over from other donors' samples. The CDR3 spells CASSLGTGGRYEQYF. The CDR3 DNA sequence: TGTGCCAGCAGCTTAGGGACAGGGGGCCGTTACGAGCAGTACTTC.